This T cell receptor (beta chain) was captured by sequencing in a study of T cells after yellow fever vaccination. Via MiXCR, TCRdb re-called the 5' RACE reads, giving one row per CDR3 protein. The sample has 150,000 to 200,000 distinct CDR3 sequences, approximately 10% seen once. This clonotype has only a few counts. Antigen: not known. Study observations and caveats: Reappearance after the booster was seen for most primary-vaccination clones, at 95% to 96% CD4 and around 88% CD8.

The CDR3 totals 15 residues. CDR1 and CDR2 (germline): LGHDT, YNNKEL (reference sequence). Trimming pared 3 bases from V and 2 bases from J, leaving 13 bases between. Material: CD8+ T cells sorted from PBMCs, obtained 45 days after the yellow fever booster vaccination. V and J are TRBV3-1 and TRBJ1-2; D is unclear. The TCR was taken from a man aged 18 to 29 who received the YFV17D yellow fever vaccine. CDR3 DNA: TGTGCCAGCAGCCAGACGCCCCTGGGGAACTATGGCTACACCTTC. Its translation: CASSQTPLGNYGYTF. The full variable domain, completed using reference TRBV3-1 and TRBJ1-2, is DTAVSQTPKYLVTQMGNDKSIKCEQNLGHDTMYWYKQDSKKFLKIMFSYNNKELIINETVPNRFSPKSPDKAHLNLHINSLELGDSAVYFCASSQTPLGNYGYTFGSGTRLTVV.